This is a list of T cell receptor beta chains from one sample in a study of T cells in localized non-small cell lung cancer. Clones were read by immunoSEQ multiplex PCR, and TCRdb kept only the in-frame ones, dropping some. The data contain about 59,000 clones, 80% to 95% of them singletons. This specimen was peripheral blood, taken before any cancer treatment. These receptors all come from a man between 40 and 70 years old with stage I lung adenocarcinoma. Both conserved end residues are part of each CDR3. D genes are given only for firm matches. Expanded clones are given a class, and other clones once, few, many or no size at all.

TRBD1,NA,TRBV2,TRBJ2-2,CASSQTTDRANTGELFF,TGTGCCAGCAGCCAAACCACAGACAGGGCGAACACCGGGGAGCTGTTTTTT
TRBD2,NA,TRBV18,TRBJ2-1,CASSLMTTSVYNEQFF,TGTGCCAGCTCCCTCATGACTACTAGCGTGTACAATGAGCAGTTCTTC
NA,NA,TRBV19,TRBJ2-5,CASSGQGGETQYF,TGTGCCAGTTCCGGGCAGGGTGGCGAGACCCAGTACTTC
NA,NA,TRBV28,TRBJ2-7,CATQARQVLNEQYF,TGTGCCACCCAAGCGAGACAGGTTTTGAACGAGCAGTACTTC
NA,NA,TRBV2,TRBJ2-1,CASSEVDIAYNEQFF,TGTGCCAGCAGTGAAGTAGATATTGCCTACAATGAGCAGTTCTTC
NA,NA,TRBV28,TRBJ2-1,CASRSGQSNSNEQFF,TGTGCCAGCAGATCGGGCCAATCTAACTCCAATGAGCAGTTCTTC
NA,NA,TRBV5-4,TRBJ1-1,CASSLDGVNTEAFF,TGTGCCAGCAGCCTGGACGGGGTGAACACTGAAGCTTTCTTT
NA,NA,TRBV29-1,TRBJ1-1,CSVKRANTEAFF,TGCAGCGTTAAAAGGGCCAACACTGAAGCTTTCTTT
TRBD1,NA,TRBV19,TRBJ2-3,CASSILQGLSPTDTQYF,TGTGCCAGTAGTATCCTACAGGGGCTTTCACCCACAGATACGCAGTATTTT
TRBD1,NA,TRBV10-3,TRBJ2-1,CAISRTGQGANEQFF,TGTGCCATCAGTCGGACGGGACAGGGTGCCAATGAGCAGTTCTTC
TRBD2,NA,TRBV6-1,TRBJ2-3,CASRSSGRGDTQYF,TGTGCCAGCAGGTCTAGCGGGAGGGGAGATACGCAGTATTTT
TRBD1,NA,TRBV7-9,TRBJ1-2,CASTTGGRNGYGYTF,TGTGCCAGCACCACAGGGGGGCGTAATGGATATGGCTACACCTTC
NA,once,TRBV5-1,TRBJ2-3,CASSAGPSTDTQYF,TGCGCCAGCAGCGCGGGACCCAGCACAGATACGCAGTATTTT
NA,NA,TRBV10-3,TRBJ2-2,CAISAPKNRASNTGELFF,TGTGCCATCTCGGCTCCAAAAAACAGGGCTTCGAACACCGGGGAGCTGTTTTTT
TRBD1,NA,TRBV19,TRBJ2-1,CASSMDRGEYNEQFF,TGTGCCAGTAGTATGGACAGGGGAGAATACAATGAGCAGTTCTTC
TRBD2,NA,TRBV27,TRBJ2-1,CASSFSSRTRSNEQFF,TGTGCCAGCAGTTTCTCAAGCAGGACTAGGAGCAATGAGCAGTTCTTC
TRBD1,NA,TRBV6-6,TRBJ1-1,CASSSLGGQEAFF,TGTGCCAGCAGTTCCCTTGGGGGACAGGAAGCTTTCTTT
TRBD2,NA,TRBV10-3,TRBJ2-5,CAIGRVAGVFGETQYF,TGTGCCATCGGTAGGGTAGCGGGAGTGTTCGGAGAGACCCAGTACTTC
TRBD1,once,TRBV5-1,TRBJ2-3,CASSFQTGVGTDTQYF,TGCGCCAGCAGCTTCCAGACAGGGGTTGGCACAGATACGCAGTATTTT
TRBD2,NA,TRBV28,TRBJ2-7,CASRTSGSSYEQYF,TGTGCCAGCAGAACGAGCGGGAGCTCCTACGAGCAGTACTTC
NA,NA,TRBV29-1,TRBJ2-6,CSVATGANVLTF,TGCAGCGTAGCAACCGGGGCCAACGTCCTGACTTTC
NA,NA,TRBV11-1,TRBJ1-1,CASSRGWGAQETEAFF,TGTGCCAGCAGCCGCGGGTGGGGGGCGCAAGAAACTGAAGCTTTCTTT
NA,NA,TRBV28,TRBJ1-5,CASRNPGGANQPQHF,TGTGCCAGCAGAAACCCCGGGGGGGCCAATCAGCCCCAGCATTTT
NA,once,TRBV27,TRBJ2-1,CASSPRAPKLGAYEQFF,TGTGCCAGCAGTCCCCGCGCCCCTAAGTTGGGTGCCTACGAGCAGTTCTTC
TRBD1,NA,TRBV5-1,TRBJ1-1,CASSIRTGKSTEAFF,TGCGCCAGCAGCATTCGGACAGGGAAGAGCACTGAAGCTTTCTTT
NA,NA,TRBV6-5,TRBJ2-2,CASSPAGNTGELFF,TGTGCCAGCAGCCCGGCCGGGAACACCGGGGAGCTGTTTTTT
NA,NA,TRBV6-6,TRBJ2-1,CASSIGYSYNEQFF,TGTGCCAGCAGTATTGGATACTCCTACAATGAGCAGTTCTTC
NA,NA,TRBV5-5,TRBJ1-1,CASSLAPYLGDTEAFF,TGTGCCAGCAGCTTGGCCCCGTATTTAGGGGACACTGAAGCTTTCTTT
TRBD1,NA,TRBV27,TRBJ2-5,CASSPDRGEGETQYF,TGTGCCAGCAGTCCCGACAGGGGTGAAGGGGAGACCCAGTACTTC
TRBD2,NA,TRBV27,TRBJ2-1,CASSLSWLAANNEQFF,TGTGCCAGCAGTTTATCCTGGCTAGCGGCAAACAATGAGCAGTTCTTC
NA,NA,TRBV2,TRBJ1-1,CASSFTIDTMNTEAFF,TGTGCCAGCAGTTTCACTATCGACACAATGAACACTGAAGCTTTCTTT
NA,NA,TRBV5-1,TRBJ2-7,CASSLVGGHEQYF,TGCGCCAGCAGCTTGGTTGGGGGTCACGAGCAGTACTTC
NA,NA,TRBV28,TRBJ1-2,CASRSTGGSRGYGYTF,TGTGCCAGCAGATCCACCGGAGGGTCGAGGGGCTATGGCTACACCTTC
NA,few,TRBV15,TRBJ1-5,CATSRGRDSNQPQHF,TGTGCCACCAGCAGAGGCCGGGACAGCAATCAGCCCCAGCATTTT
NA,NA,TRBV28,TRBJ2-7,CATARGYEQYF,TGTGCCACCGCCCGAGGCTACGAGCAGTACTTC